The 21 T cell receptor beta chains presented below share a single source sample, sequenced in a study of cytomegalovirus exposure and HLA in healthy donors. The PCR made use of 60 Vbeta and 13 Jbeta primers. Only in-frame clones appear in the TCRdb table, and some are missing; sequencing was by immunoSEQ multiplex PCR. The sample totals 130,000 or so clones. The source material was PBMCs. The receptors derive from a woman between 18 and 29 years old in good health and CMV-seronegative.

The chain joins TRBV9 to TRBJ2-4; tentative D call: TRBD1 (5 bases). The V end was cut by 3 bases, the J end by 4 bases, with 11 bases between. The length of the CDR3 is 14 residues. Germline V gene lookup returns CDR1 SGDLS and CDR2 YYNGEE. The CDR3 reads CASSAGQGKNIQYF. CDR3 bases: TGTGCCAGCAGCGCTGGGCAGGGAAAAAACATTCAGTACTTC.

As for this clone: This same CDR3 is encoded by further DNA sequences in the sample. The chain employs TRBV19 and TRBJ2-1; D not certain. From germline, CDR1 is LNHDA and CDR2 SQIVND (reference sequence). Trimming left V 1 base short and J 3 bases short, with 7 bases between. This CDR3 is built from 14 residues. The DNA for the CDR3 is TGTGCCAGTAGTATAGGCGGAGACTACAATGAGCAGTTCTTC. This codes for CASSIGGDYNEQFF.

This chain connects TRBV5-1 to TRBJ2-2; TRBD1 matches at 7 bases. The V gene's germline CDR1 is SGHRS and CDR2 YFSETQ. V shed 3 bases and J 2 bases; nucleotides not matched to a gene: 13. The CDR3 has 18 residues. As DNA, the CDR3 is TGCGCCAGCAGCTCGAACCCAAGGGGGCAGGGAAACACCGGGGAGCTGTTTTTT. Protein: CASSSNPRGQGNTGELFF.

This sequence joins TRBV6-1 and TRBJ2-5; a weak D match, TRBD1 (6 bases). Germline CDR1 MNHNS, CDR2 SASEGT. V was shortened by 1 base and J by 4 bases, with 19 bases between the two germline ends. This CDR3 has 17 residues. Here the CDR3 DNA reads TGTGCCAGCAGTGAAGATATGTTAAGGACAGTGCGAGAGACCCAGTACTTC. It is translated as CASSEDMLRTVRETQYF.

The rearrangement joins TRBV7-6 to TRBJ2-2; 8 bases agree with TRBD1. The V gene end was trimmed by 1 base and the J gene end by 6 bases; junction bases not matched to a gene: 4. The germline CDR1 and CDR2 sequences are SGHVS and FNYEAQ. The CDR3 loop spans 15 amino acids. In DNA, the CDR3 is TGTGCCAGCAGCTTAGGTGGGGACAGGCCCGGGGAGCTGTTTTTT. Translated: CASSLGGDRPGELFF.

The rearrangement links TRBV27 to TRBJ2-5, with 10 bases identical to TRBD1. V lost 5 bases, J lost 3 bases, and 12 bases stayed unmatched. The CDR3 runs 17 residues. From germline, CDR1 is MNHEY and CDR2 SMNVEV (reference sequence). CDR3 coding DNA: TGTGCCAGCAGTGGAAAGAATCCGGGACAGGGGAAAGAGACCCAGTACTTC. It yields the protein CASSGKNPGQGKETQYF.

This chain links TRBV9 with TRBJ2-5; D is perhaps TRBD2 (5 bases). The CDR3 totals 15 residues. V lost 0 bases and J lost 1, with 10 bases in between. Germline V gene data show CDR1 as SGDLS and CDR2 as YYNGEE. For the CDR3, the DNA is TGTGCCAGCAGCGTAGGGGCTAGCCGCCAAGAGACCCAGTACTTC. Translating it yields CASSVGASRQETQYF.

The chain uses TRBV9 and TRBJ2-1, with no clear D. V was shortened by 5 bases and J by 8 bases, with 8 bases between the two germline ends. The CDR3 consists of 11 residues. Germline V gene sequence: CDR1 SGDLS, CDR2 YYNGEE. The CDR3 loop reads CASSYAHEQFF. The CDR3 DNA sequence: TGTGCCAGCAGTTATGCGCATGAGCAGTTCTTC.

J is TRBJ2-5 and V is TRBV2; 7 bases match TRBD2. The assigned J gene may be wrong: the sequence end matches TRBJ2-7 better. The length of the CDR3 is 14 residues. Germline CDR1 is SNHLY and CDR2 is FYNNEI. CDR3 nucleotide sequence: TGTGCCAGCAGTGGCCGCCTAGCGGACTACGAGCAGTACTTC. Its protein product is CASSGRLADYEQYF.

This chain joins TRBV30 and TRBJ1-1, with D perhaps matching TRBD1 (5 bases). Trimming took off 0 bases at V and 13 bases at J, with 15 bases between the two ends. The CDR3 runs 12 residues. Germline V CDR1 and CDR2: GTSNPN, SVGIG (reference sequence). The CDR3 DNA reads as TGTGCCTGGAGTGTACTTATGGGGCACGATTTCTTT. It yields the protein CAWSVLMGHDFF.

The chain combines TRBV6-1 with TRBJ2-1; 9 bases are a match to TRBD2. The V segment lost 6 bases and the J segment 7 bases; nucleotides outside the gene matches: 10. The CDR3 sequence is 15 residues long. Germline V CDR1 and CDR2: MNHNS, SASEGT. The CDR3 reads CASSSGLARRNEQFF. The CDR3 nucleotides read TGTGCCAGCAGCTCCGGACTAGCGCGGCGTAATGAGCAGTTCTTC.

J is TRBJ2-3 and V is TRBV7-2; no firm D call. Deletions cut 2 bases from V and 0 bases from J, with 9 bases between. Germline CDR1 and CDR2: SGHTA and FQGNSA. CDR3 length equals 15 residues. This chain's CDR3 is CASSLLGGSTDTQYF. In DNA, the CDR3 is TGTGCCAGCAGCTTACTAGGCGGTAGCACAGATACGCAGTATTTT.

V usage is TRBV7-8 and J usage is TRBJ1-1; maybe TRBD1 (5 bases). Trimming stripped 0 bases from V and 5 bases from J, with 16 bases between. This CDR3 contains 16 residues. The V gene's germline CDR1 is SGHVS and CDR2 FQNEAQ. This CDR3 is CASSLAADGGRTEAFF. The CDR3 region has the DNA TGTGCCAGCAGCTTAGCGGCGGACGGGGGGAGGACTGAAGCTTTCTTT.

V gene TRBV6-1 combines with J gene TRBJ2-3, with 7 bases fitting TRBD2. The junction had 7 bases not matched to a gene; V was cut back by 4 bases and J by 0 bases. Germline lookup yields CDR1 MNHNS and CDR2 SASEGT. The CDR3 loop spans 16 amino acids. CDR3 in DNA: TGTGCCAGCAGTGGCGGACTAGACCCTAGCACAGATACGCAGTATTTT. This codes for CASSGGLDPSTDTQYF.

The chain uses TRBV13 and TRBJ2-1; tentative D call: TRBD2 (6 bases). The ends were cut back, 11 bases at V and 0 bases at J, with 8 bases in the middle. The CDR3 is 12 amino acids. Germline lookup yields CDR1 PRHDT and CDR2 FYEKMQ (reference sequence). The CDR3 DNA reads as TGTGCCCCCGGGAGCTCCTACAATGAGCAGTTCTTC. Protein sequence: CAPGSSYNEQFF.

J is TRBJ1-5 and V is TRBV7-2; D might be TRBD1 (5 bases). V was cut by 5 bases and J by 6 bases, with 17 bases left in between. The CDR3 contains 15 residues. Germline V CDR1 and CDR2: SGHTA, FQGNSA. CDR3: CASSRYNQGSQPQHF. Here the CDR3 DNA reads TGTGCCAGCAGCAGGTATAACCAGGGAAGTCAGCCCCAGCATTTT.

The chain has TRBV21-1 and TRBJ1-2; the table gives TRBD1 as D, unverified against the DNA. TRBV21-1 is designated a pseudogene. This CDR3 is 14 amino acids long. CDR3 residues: CASSKSGTVYGYTF. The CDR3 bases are TGTGCCAGCAGCAAATCCGGGACAGTCTATGGCTACACCTTC.

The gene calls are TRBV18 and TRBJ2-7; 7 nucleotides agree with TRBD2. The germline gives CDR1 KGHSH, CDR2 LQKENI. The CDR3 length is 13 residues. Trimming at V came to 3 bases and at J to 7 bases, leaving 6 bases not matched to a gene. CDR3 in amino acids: CASSPGRAEEQYV. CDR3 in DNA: TGTGCCAGCTCACCTGGGAGGGCGGAAGAGCAGTACGTC.

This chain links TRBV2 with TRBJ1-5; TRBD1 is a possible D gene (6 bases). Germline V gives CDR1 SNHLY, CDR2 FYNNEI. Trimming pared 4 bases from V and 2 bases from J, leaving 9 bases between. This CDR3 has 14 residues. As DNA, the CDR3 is TGTGCCAGCAGTGGGACAGTGGGCAATCAGCCCCAGCATTTT. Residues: CASSGTVGNQPQHF. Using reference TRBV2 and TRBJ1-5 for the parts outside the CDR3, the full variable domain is EPEVTQTPSHQVTQMGQEVILRCVPISNHLYFYWYRQILGQKVEFLVSFYNNEISEKSEIFDDQFSVERPDGSNFTLKIRSTKLEDSAMYFCASSGTVGNQPQHFGDGTRLSIL.

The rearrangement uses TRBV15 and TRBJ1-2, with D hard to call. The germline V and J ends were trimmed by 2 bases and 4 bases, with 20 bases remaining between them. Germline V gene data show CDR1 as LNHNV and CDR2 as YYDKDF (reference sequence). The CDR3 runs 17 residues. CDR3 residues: CATSRIPGEERTYGYTF. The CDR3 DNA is TGTGCCACCAGCAGAATACCGGGAGAAGAGCGAACCTATGGCTACACCTTC.

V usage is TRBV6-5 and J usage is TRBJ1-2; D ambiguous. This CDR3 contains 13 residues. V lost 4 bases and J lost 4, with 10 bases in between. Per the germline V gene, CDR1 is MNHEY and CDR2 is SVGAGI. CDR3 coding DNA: TGTGCCAGCAGTTCTGTTACATTCTATGGCTACACCTTC. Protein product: CASSSVTFYGYTF.